The T cell receptor beta chain described here comes from a study of shared clonotypes between healthy human individuals. Study background: Per donor, CD8 memory used one plate, CD8 naive used two, CD4 memory used three and CD4 naive used three.

V lost 6 bases to trimming and J lost 10 bases; unmatched junction nucleotides: 13. The germline V gene has CDR1 LNHDA and CDR2 SQIVND (reference sequence). CDR3 length: 15 amino acids. A word on this clone: Its antigen is still unknown.

The authors loaded 150 to 250 ng DNA, 30,000 to 35,000 T cell genomes, into sorted-subset replicate PCRs. Sequenced by immunoSEQ multiplex PCR; TCRdb stores in-frame clones only, minus some. Of roughly 2,300,000 clones listed, less than 95% were seen once; the top ten hold more than 0.35%. Overall study findings and caveats: Clonotypes shared by all four sorted-subset donors had higher generation probabilities than non-shared clonotypes. What naive subsets generally showed was a larger estimated richness than memory subsets showed.

The chain carries TRBV19 and TRBJ2-1; TRBD1 aligns across 9 bases. The material sequenced was naive CD4+ T cells from PBMCs. As for subset: CD45RA+ positively selected. The receptor comes from a man aged 18 to 29 in good health. Some clones in this sample may be carry-over from other donors' samples. The CDR3 protein is CASSTGQGPRGEQFF. In nucleotides, the CDR3 is TGTGCCAGTAGCACGGGACAGGGTCCCAGGGGCGAGCAGTTCTTC.